The 27 T cell receptor beta chains given below trace back to one sample, sequenced in a study of cytotoxic CD8 clonotypes in ibrutinib-treated CLL. The method was immunoSEQ multiplex PCR; TCRdb's version includes in-frame clones alone and lacks a portion of them. The profile shows tens of thousands of clones, around 78% of them singletons. The sequenced sample was PBMCs, obtained after 24 months of ibrutinib treatment. The receptors stem from a human donor with chronic lymphocytic leukemia.

The chain uses TRBV30 and TRBJ2-6; possible D gene TRBD1, 6 bases. In germline, CDR1 is GTSNPN, CDR2 SVGIG (reference sequence). The V end was cut by 1 base, the J end by 10 bases, with 8 bases between. CDR3 size: 12 residues. For the CDR3, the DNA is TGTGCCTGGAGTGCCGGACAGAACGTCCTGACTTTC. Encoded protein: CAWSAGQNVLTF. Combining the CDR3 with reference TRBV30 and TRBJ2-6 gives the whole variable domain SQTIHQWPATLVQPVGSPLSLECTVEGTSNPNLYWYRQAAGRGLQLLFYSVGIGQISSEVPQNLSASRPQDRQFILSSKKLLLSDSGFYLCAWSAGQNVLTFGAGSRLTVL.

This clone was detected once. This sequence joins TRBV6-5 and TRBJ1-1; D gene unclear. Trimming removed 4 bases from V and 6 bases from J, with 9 bases in between. The germline CDR1 and CDR2 sequences are MNHEY and SVGAGI. The CDR3 has 12 residues. CDR3 residues: CASSSAGAEAFF. DNA for the CDR3: TGTGCCAGCAGTTCGGCGGGCGCTGAAGCTTTCTTT.

The chain links TRBV25-1 to TRBJ2-3; 7 bases align to TRBD1. The CDR3 length is 15 residues. Looked up from germline, CDR1 is MGHDK and CDR2 is SYGVNS. V was pared by 5 bases and J by 5 bases, with 10 bases of the junction left unmatched. CDR3 sequence (DNA): TGTGCCAGCAGTTCAGCCGACCAGGGGGAAGATACGCAGTATTTT. Its translation: CASSSADQGEDTQYF.

This clone was found a few times. The rearrangement links TRBV19 to TRBJ2-7; 10 bases match TRBD2. The CDR3 covers 16 residues. Germline CDR1 reads LNHDA; CDR2 reads SQIVND (reference sequence). J lost 6 bases, V lost 3 bases, and 11 bases had no gene match. Here the CDR3 DNA reads TGTGCCAGTAGTATGGCCGGGACTAGCGTCACTGGCGAGCAGTACTTC. The encoded protein is CASSMAGTSVTGEQYF.

This clone was detected a few times. The genes are TRBV19 and TRBJ2-1; D may be TRBD2 (5 bases). In germline, CDR1 is LNHDA, CDR2 SQIVND (reference sequence). The CDR3 spans 15 residues. V lost 8 bases to trimming and J lost 5 bases, with 19 bases between them. CDR3 region: CASAGRRVGDNEQFF. The CDR3, as DNA: TGTGCCAGTGCTGGTCGAAGGGTGGGAGACAATGAGCAGTTCTTC.

This clone has just one count. The chain recombines TRBV19 with TRBJ2-1, with TRBD1 identical over 9 bases. Germline assignment: CDR1 LNHDA and CDR2 SQIVND (reference sequence). Unmatched junction bases numbered 7, after V lost 1 base and J lost 9 bases. The CDR3 has 15 amino acids. The DNA of the CDR3 is TGTGCCAGTAGTATAGCTGGACAGGGGATCAGTGAGCAGTTCTTC. Translating gives CASSIAGQGISEQFF.

The V and J genes are TRBV7-2 and TRBJ1-2; 12 nucleotides match TRBD1. The length of the CDR3 is 16 residues. V shed 10 bases, J shed 7 bases, and the junction held 16 bases outside the gene matches. CDR1 and CDR2 (germline): SGHTA, FQGNSA. CDR3 sequence (DNA): TGTGCCATCCTCATTAGGGGGACAGGGGGCGAAGTTGGCTACACCTTC. Translated: CAILIRGTGGEVGYTF.

Written as DNA, the CDR3 is TGTGCCAGCAGCTTAGGACAGGGAGGTATCAATGAGCAGTTCTTC. Residues: CASSLGQGGINEQFF. This chain links TRBV11-3 with TRBJ2-1; D is perhaps TRBD1 (7 bases). Germline values: CDR1 SGHNT, CDR2 YENEEA. V lost 1 base and J lost 6, with 13 bases in between. The CDR3 is made up of 15 amino acids.

The J gene is TRBJ2-1, the V gene TRBV21-1; the D call of TRBD2 is as the table states it, not checked on the DNA. TRBV21-1 is a recognized pseudogene. CDR3 length: 16 amino acids. The CDR3 bases are TGTGCCAGCAGCAAAGCAAGCGGGGTCTCCTACAATGAGCAGTTCTTC. Protein sequence: CASSKASGVSYNEQFF.

This clone was recorded a few times. The V call is TRBV11-1, the J call TRBJ2-7; the D is unclear. The germline V gene has CDR1 SGHAT and CDR2 FQDESV (reference sequence). The V gene lost 5 bases and the J gene lost 6 bases, with 8 bases spanning the gap. The CDR3 length is 11 residues. DNA for the CDR3: TGTGCCAGCAGCACGGTAAGCGAGCAGTACTTC. Protein sequence: CASSTVSEQYF.

The gene calls are TRBV11-2 and TRBJ2-4; weak D call: TRBD2 (5 bases). Germline-derived CDR1 and CDR2 are SGHAT and FQNNGV. The CDR3 spans 16 residues. The ends were cut back, 2 bases at V and 4 bases at J, with 15 bases in the middle. The CDR3 coding sequence is TGTGCCAGCAGCTTAACGCTAGCAGACATAAAAAACATTCAGTACTTC. Protein: CASSLTLADIKNIQYF.

As to this clone: At the DNA level, this CDR3 is encoded by other sequences in the same sample as well. The V and J genes are TRBV11-1 and TRBJ2-5, with D possibly TRBD2 on 6 matching bases. Trimming left V 6 bases short and J 4 bases short, with 21 bases between. CDR1 is SGHAT and CDR2 is FQDESV in the germline V gene (reference sequence). This CDR3 is 16 amino acids long. CDR3 nucleotide sequence: TGTGCCAGCAGTTCTACCGCCGGCGGGGTCAGAGAGACCCAGTACTTC. Translated: CASSSTAGGVRETQYF.

V is TRBV7-3 and J is TRBJ2-3; possibly TRBD1 for D (5 bases). V lost 3 bases and J 3 bases, leaving 7 bases between the germline ends. The CDR3 consists of 13 residues. Germline-derived CDR1 and CDR2 are SGHTA and FQGTGA. The CDR3 bases are TGTGCCAGCAGCTTTCGACAGACAGATACGCAGTATTTT. Translation gives CASSFRQTDTQYF.

This chain links TRBV7-2 with TRBJ2-7; D ambiguous. This CDR3 is built from 14 residues. V shed 1 base and J shed 1 base, with 8 bases lying between them. Germline CDR1 SGHTA, CDR2 FQGNSA. CDR3 sequence: CASSLGEVSYEQYF. The CDR3 DNA is TGTGCCAGCAGCTTAGGCGAGGTTTCCTACGAGCAGTACTTC.

Only one count was recorded for this clone. V is TRBV7-7 and J is TRBJ2-5; 14 bases agree with TRBD2. With V trimmed by 5 bases and J by 5 bases, 4 bases remained unmatched. This CDR3 comprises 15 residues. CDR1 is SSHAT and CDR2 is FNYEAQ in the germline V gene (reference sequence). CDR3 in amino acids: CASSPGLAGVETQYF. The CDR3 DNA sequence: TGTGCCAGCAGCCCGGGACTAGCGGGAGTTGAGACCCAGTACTTC.

This chain connects TRBV7-2 to TRBJ2-2; D is unresolved. V lost 3 bases and J lost 0, with 8 bases in between. This CDR3 has 15 residues. Germline lookup yields CDR1 SGHTA and CDR2 FQGNSA. The DNA for the CDR3 is TGTGCCAGCAGCTTCTACGGAACGAACACCGGGGAGCTGTTTTTT. Translating gives CASSFYGTNTGELFF.

The gene calls are TRBV9 and TRBJ2-3; TRBD1 might be the D (5 bases). Trimming removed 3 bases at V and 0 bases at J, with 20 bases between. Germline CDR1 and CDR2: SGDLS and YYNGEE. The CDR3 totals 18 residues. The CDR3 DNA follows: TGTGCCAGCAGCGGCGAGGTTGGGGCAAGGACAAGCACAGATACGCAGTATTTT. Protein: CASSGEVGARTSTDTQYF.

The V gene is TRBV28, the J gene TRBJ2-7; D remains ambiguous. The V gene's germline CDR1 is MDHEN and CDR2 SYDVKM. This CDR3 has 13 residues. V lost 3 bases and J lost 7, with 13 bases in between. The CDR3 spells CASSFGRSEEQYF. DNA of the CDR3: TGTGCCAGCAGTTTCGGCAGGTCCGAGGAGCAGTACTTC.

As for this clone: The same CDR3 also results from other DNA sequences found in this sample. The V gene is TRBV15, the J gene TRBJ1-2; maybe TRBD1 (5 bases). In germline, CDR1 is LNHNV, CDR2 YYDKDF (reference sequence). This CDR3 has 12 residues. Trimming shortened V by 0 bases and J by 7 bases, and 6 bases separated the two germline ends. As DNA, the CDR3 is TGTGCCACCAGCAGAGATCAGGGTGGCTACACCTTC. It codes for CATSRDQGGYTF.

This clone was observed a single time. This chain connects TRBV11-3 to TRBJ2-5; unclear D gene. The CDR3 is made up of 14 amino acids. V lost 3 bases and J 0 bases, leaving 8 bases between the germline ends. Germline V gene sequence: CDR1 SGHNT, CDR2 YENEEA. This chain's CDR3 is CASSFGGDQETQYF. CDR3 sequence (DNA): TGTGCCAGCAGCTTCGGCGGCGACCAAGAGACCCAGTACTTC.

The chain has TRBV2 and TRBJ2-3, with unresolved D. The V end lost 7 bases, the J end lost 6 bases, and 8 bases lay between the germline ends. This CDR3 region has 11 residues. Germline lookup yields CDR1 SNHLY and CDR2 FYNNEI. In nucleotides, the CDR3 is TGTGCCAGCACCATACGGGATACGCAGTATTTT. Protein: CASTIRDTQYF.

The rearrangement links TRBV25-1 to TRBJ2-3; maybe TRBD2 (6 bases). The ends were cut back, 3 bases at V and 1 base at J, with 8 bases in the middle. Germline V gene data show CDR1 as MGHDK and CDR2 as SYGVNS. The CDR3 consists of 14 residues. DNA for the CDR3: TGTGCCAGCAGTGATGCGGGGCGCACAGATACGCAGTATTTT. Amino acids: CASSDAGRTDTQYF.

The chain recombines TRBV7-2 with TRBJ2-7; TRBD2 aligns across 11 bases. The CDR3 is made up of 14 amino acids. V dropped 4 bases and J dropped 6; count of bases not matched to a gene: 5. The germline CDR1 and CDR2 sequences are SGHTA and FQGNSA. The CDR3 here is CASSSLAGGGEQYF. The CDR3 nucleotides read TGTGCCAGCAGCTCCCTAGCGGGAGGAGGCGAGCAGTACTTC.

The CDR3 nucleotides are TGTGCCAGCAGTTTTATTTCAGGCCTCAATCAGCCCCAGCATTTT. Amino acids: CASSFISGLNQPQHF. The chain recombines TRBV28 with TRBJ1-5; D not resolved. Looked up from germline, CDR1 is MDHEN and CDR2 is SYDVKM. This CDR3 is 15 amino acids long. V was clipped by 3 bases and J by 3 bases, with 12 bases between them.

This chain uses TRBV11-2 with TRBJ2-5; 8 positions match TRBD1. The germline V gene encodes CDR1 SGHAT and CDR2 FQNNGV. This CDR3 is built from 12 residues. Germline trimming cut 11 bases from V and 4 bases from J; bases unmatched to any gene: 6. CDR3 in DNA: TGTGCCGGCGGACAGGGTGGAGAGACCCAGTACTTC. As protein: CAGGQGGETQYF. Complete variable domain (other parts from reference TRBV11-2 and TRBJ2-5): EAGVAQSPRYKIIEKRQSVAFWCNPISGHATLYWYQQILGQGPKLLIQFQNNGVVDDSQLPKDRFSAERLKGVDSTLKIQPAKLEDSAVYLCAGGQGGETQYFGPGTRLLVL.

This clone was seen only once. The chain carries TRBV7-9 and TRBJ1-3; D gene ambiguous. This CDR3 contains 13 residues. From germline, CDR1 is SEHNR and CDR2 FQNEAQ (reference sequence). Trimming stripped 1 base from V and 2 bases from J, with 3 bases between. CDR3 sequence (DNA): TGTGCCAGCAGCTTAGGGACTGGAAACACCATATATTTT. Amino acid sequence: CASSLGTGNTIYF.

V and J are TRBV6-1 and TRBJ1-1; perhaps TRBD1 as D (5 bases). Germline CDR1 is MNHNS and CDR2 is SASEGT. The CDR3 loop spans 14 amino acids. V gave up 6 bases and J gave up 4 bases, with 15 bases separating them. Written as DNA, the CDR3 is TGTGCCAGCAGCGTCCAGGGAGGGAGCACTGAAGCTTTCTTT. Protein sequence: CASSVQGGSTEAFF.